The 24 T cell receptor beta chains below were found in one sample sequenced in a study of blood T cell repertoires in COVID-19. Profiled with immunoSEQ multiplex PCR; TCRdb holds only in-frame clones, not every one. The sample carries 380,000 or so clones, around 90% recorded once. Sequencing was performed on PBMCs or T cells enriched from blood (not recorded which). Source of these receptors: a woman in her thirties or forties with acute COVID-19.

The chain combines TRBV7-8 with TRBJ2-7, with D possibly matching TRBD1 (7 bases). The CDR3 has 13 amino acids. Germline V gene sequence: CDR1 SGHVS, CDR2 FQNEAQ. V was trimmed by 6 bases and J by 3 bases, leaving 12 bases between them. The DNA for the CDR3 is TGTGCCAGCAGGGAGGGACAGCACTACGAGCAGTACTTC. It yields the protein CASREGQHYEQYF.

The chain joins TRBV4-1 to TRBJ1-6; 8 nucleotides agree with TRBD1. CDR1 is MGHRA and CDR2 is YSYEKL in the germline V gene. The CDR3 is 13 residues long. With 4 bases clipped from V and 8 bases from J, the junction kept 1 base outside the gene matches. CDR3 amino acids: CASSLDRDSPLHF. CDR3 coding DNA: TGCGCCAGCAGCCTGGACAGGGATTCACCCCTCCACTTT.

This clone was counted a single time. The chain carries TRBV6-1 and TRBJ2-5; TRBD1 agrees at 8 bases. Per germline, CDR1 MNHNS and CDR2 SASEGT. Trimming removed 7 bases from V and 5 bases from J; junction bases left unmatched: 9. The CDR3 is made up of 14 amino acids. DNA of the CDR3: TGTGCCAGCACCCCCCGACAGGGGACGGAGACCCAGTACTTC. Its protein is CASTPRQGTETQYF.

This rearrangement joins TRBV27 to TRBJ1-6; 8 bases line up with TRBD1. The J segment lost 3 bases and the V segment lost 0 bases, leaving 13 bases of the junction unmatched. The CDR3 sequence is 20 residues long. The germline V gene has CDR1 MNHEY and CDR2 SMNVEV (reference sequence). The CDR3 DNA sequence: TGTGCCAGCAGTTTATCTCGGAGGGACAGGCCTACAATCTATAATTCACCCCTCCACTTT. Its protein is CASSLSRRDRPTIYNSPLHF.

The genes are TRBV5-5 and TRBJ1-5; possibly TRBD1 for D (5 bases). The V end lost 5 bases, the J end lost 4 bases, and 13 bases lay between the germline ends. CDR1 and CDR2 (germline): SGHKS, YYEKEE (reference sequence). CDR3 length equals 14 residues. The CDR3 loop is CASSLPGGNQPQHF. In nucleotides, the CDR3 is TGTGCCAGCAGTTTGCCGGGGGGGAATCAGCCCCAGCATTTT.

This clone has just a few counts. The rearrangement joins TRBV29-1 to TRBJ1-1; D is ambiguous. V lost 0 bases and J lost 2, with 13 bases in between. The CDR3 sequence is 15 residues long. Germline V gene data show CDR1 as SQVTM and CDR2 as ANQGSEA. CDR3 bases: TGCAGCGTTGAAGATCATGGCGGCAGTAACACTGAAGCTTTCTTT. The encoded protein is CSVEDHGGSNTEAFF.

This chain joins TRBV5-1 and TRBJ1-3, with a possible D match to TRBD1 (6 bases). Germline V lookup: CDR1 SGHRS, CDR2 YFSETQ. Trimming removed 3 bases at V and 3 bases at J, with 10 bases between. This CDR3 contains 14 residues. The DNA for the CDR3 is TGCGCCAGCAGCTCCCAGGGGAATGGAAACACCATATATTTT. The encoded protein is CASSSQGNGNTIYF.

The CDR3 here is CASSQEGRGNTEAFF. The CDR3 coding sequence is TGTGCCAGCAGCCAAGAAGGGCGGGGGAACACTGAAGCTTTCTTT. The chain couples TRBV3-1 (or the pseudogene TRBV3-2) to TRBJ1-1, with D uncertain. CDR3 length: 15 amino acids. Trimming left V 0 bases short and J 1 base short, with 9 bases between. CDR1 is LGHDT and CDR2 is YNNKEL in the germline V gene (reference sequence).

V gene TRBV6-1 combines with J gene TRBJ1-1, with 8 bases identical to TRBD1. The J segment lost 10 bases and the V segment lost 2 bases, leaving 9 bases of the junction unmatched. Germline CDR1 is MNHNS and CDR2 is SASEGT. The CDR3 sequence is 14 residues long. CDR3 bases: TGTGCCAGCAGTGAAAATCAGGACAGGGCGGGAGCTTTCTTT. Amino acid sequence: CASSENQDRAGAFF.

Only one count was recorded for this clone. The chain employs TRBV4-1 and TRBJ2-5; TRBD2 matches 9 bases. This CDR3 is 18 amino acids long. The trim removed 0 bases at V and 1 base at J, leaving 9 bases unmatched. The germline V gene encodes CDR1 MGHRA and CDR2 YSYEKL. CDR3 DNA sequence: TGCGCCAGCAGCCAAGATCTATTAAGCGGGGGGCCCCAAGAGACCCAGTACTTC. Its protein is CASSQDLLSGGPQETQYF.

This clone has only one observation. The CDR3 coding sequence is TGCGCCAGCAGACCAAGCGCTACAGGGGGCTCTGAAAAACTGTTTTTT. Encoded protein: CASRPSATGGSEKLFF. This chain connects TRBV4-1 to TRBJ1-4; TRBD1 aligns across 9 bases. In germline, CDR1 is MGHRA, CDR2 YSYEKL. The CDR3 spans 16 residues. V trimming: 6 bases; J trimming: 7 bases; junction bases outside the gene matches: 12.

In nucleotides, the CDR3 is TGTGCCAGCAGCTTGAATTTCAGGGATAACGAAGCTTTCTTT. Translated, it gives CASSLNFRDNEAFF. The J gene is TRBJ1-1, the V gene TRBV5-6; TRBD1 might be the D (5 bases). The germline V gene encodes CDR1 SGHDT and CDR2 YYEEEE. V shed 1 base and J shed 8 bases, with 15 bases lying between them. This CDR3 contains 14 residues.

The V gene is TRBV5-6, the J gene TRBJ1-1; D perhaps matches TRBD1 (5 bases). From germline, CDR1 is SGHDT and CDR2 YYEEEE. This CDR3 has 13 residues. Trimming stripped 4 bases from V and 11 bases from J, with 18 bases between. The chain's CDR3 is CASSLGRAGSAFF. CDR3 DNA: TGTGCCAGCAGCCTCGGGAGGGCAGGGAGCGCTTTCTTT.

Only a few counts were recorded for this clone. This chain links TRBV6-5 with TRBJ2-7; D unclear. The CDR3 is 12 residues long. Germline lookup yields CDR1 MNHEY and CDR2 SVGAGI. Trimming shortened V by 10 bases and J by 1 base, and 11 bases separated the two germline ends. The CDR3 protein is CATATHSYEQYF. CDR3 nucleotides: TGTGCCACCGCGACACATTCCTACGAGCAGTACTTC.

The rearrangement uses TRBV2 and TRBJ2-1; TRBD1 might be the D (6 bases). The germline CDR1 and CDR2 sequences are SNHLY and FYNNEI. The CDR3 length is 14 residues. V lost 5 bases and J 7 bases, leaving 15 bases between the germline ends. CDR3 bases: TGTGCCAGCAGTACGCGGCAGGGGCATAATGAGCAGTTCTTC. Translation: CASSTRQGHNEQFF.

The chain combines TRBV11-3 with TRBJ2-3; D is perhaps TRBD1 (6 bases). Germline CDR1 SGHNT, CDR2 YENEEA. This CDR3 has 14 amino acids. The V end was cut by 1 base, the J end by 4 bases, with 9 bases between. CDR3 protein: CASSLGGLADTQYF. CDR3 coding DNA: TGTGCCAGCAGCTTAGGGGGGCTCGCAGATACGCAGTATTTT.

This chain joins TRBV4-1 and TRBJ1-5; the match to TRBD1 covers 11 bases. The length of the CDR3 is 17 residues. Germline CDR1 is MGHRA and CDR2 is YSYEKL. Unmatched junction bases numbered 8, after V lost 3 bases and J lost 4 bases. In nucleotides, the CDR3 is TGCGCCAGCAGCCAGGGACAGGGGGTTATAGGGAATCAGCCCCAGCATTTT. It is translated as CASSQGQGVIGNQPQHF.

The rearrangement joins TRBV2 to TRBJ2-3; no clear D. Germline V gene data show CDR1 as SNHLY and CDR2 as FYNNEI. Trimming shortened V by 4 bases and J by 4 bases, and 12 bases separated the two germline ends. The CDR3 extends over 14 amino acids. This chain's CDR3 is CASSAFSRSDTQYF. Here the CDR3 DNA reads TGTGCCAGCAGTGCTTTTTCTAGGTCAGATACGCAGTATTTT.

This chain connects TRBV7-7 to TRBJ2-2; the D is unclear. Germline lookup yields CDR1 SSHAT and CDR2 FNYEAQ (reference sequence). V was cut by 5 bases and J by 0 bases, with 10 bases left in between. This CDR3 has 15 residues. The CDR3 sequence is CASSLRRSNTGELFF. For the CDR3, the DNA is TGTGCCAGCAGCCTACGAAGATCGAACACCGGGGAGCTGTTTTTT.

The J gene is TRBJ1-5, the V gene TRBV29-1; 7 bases are shared with TRBD1. The V gene end was trimmed by 4 bases and the J gene end by 4 bases; junction bases not matched to a gene: 7. The CDR3 has 14 amino acids. Per the germline V gene, CDR1 is SQVTM and CDR2 is ANQGSEA. Here the CDR3 DNA reads TGCAGCGTTGCCGGGACAGCCTCTAATCAGCCCCAGCATTTT. Amino acids: CSVAGTASNQPQHF.

J is TRBJ2-7 and V is TRBV19; D remains unclear. Trimming removed 5 bases at V and 5 bases at J, with 16 bases between. Germline V gene lookup returns CDR1 LNHDA and CDR2 SQIVND (reference sequence). The CDR3 is 14 residues long. CDR3 sequence (DNA): TGTGCCAGTAGTCCCCCAGGCCAGGCCCACGAGCAGTACTTC. Protein sequence: CASSPPGQAHEQYF.

The chain combines TRBV18 with TRBJ2-2; D may be TRBD2 (5 bases). CDR1 and CDR2 (germline): KGHSH, LQKENI. With 2 bases removed from V and 1 base from J, the gap between germline ends came to 11 bases. The CDR3 is made up of 16 amino acids. In nucleotides, the CDR3 is TGTGCCAGCTCACCAATCGACTACCGGAACACCGGGGAGCTGTTTTTT. Its translation: CASSPIDYRNTGELFF.

The genes are TRBV1 and TRBJ1-1; the table names TRBD1, a call not compared with the DNA. TRBV1 is a known pseudogene. This CDR3 spans 17 amino acids. The CDR3 is CTSSRSGEGQGEPEAFF. CDR3 bases: TGCACCAGCAGCCGCTCAGGGGAGGGACAGGGAGAGCCTGAAGCTTTCTTT.

The chain uses TRBV18 and TRBJ1-1; 9 bases agree with TRBD1. The CDR3 has 15 residues. Germline V gene data show CDR1 as KGHSH and CDR2 as LQKENI. J gave up 3 bases and V 4 bases, and 6 bases lay outside the gene matches. The DNA for the CDR3 is TGTGCCAGCTCACTCGGGACAGGGAGGGACACTGAAGCTTTCTTT. It encodes CASSLGTGRDTEAFF.